This T cell receptor (beta chain) is drawn from a study of shared clonotypes between healthy human individuals. Study as a whole: In total, the donors were two women and a few men aged 18 to 49.

Overall study findings and caveats: Rarefaction revealed incomplete sorted-subset sequencing despite large depth.

For this clone: Its antigen is currently unknown.

Running of the assay took place at deep level. Using immunoSEQ multiplex PCR, the repertoire was profiled, and TCRdb retains in-frame clones only, with some absent. In the table there are around 1.1 million clones, 77% of which are singletons. V shed 2 bases and J shed 5 bases, with 16 bases lying between them. The CDR3 runs 15 residues. Germline CDR1 SGDLS, CDR2 YYNGEE. The source material was memory CD4+ T cells from PBMCs. The subset was: CD45RA-negative fraction. This clonotype was sampled from a young man in good health. Some clones in this sample may be carry-over from other donors' samples. The chain couples TRBV9 to TRBJ1-1, with D maybe TRBD1 (6 bases). CDR3: CASSVRSGGSTEAFF. In nucleotides, the CDR3 is TGTGCCAGCAGCGTTAGGAGCGGGGGCAGTACTGAAGCTTTCTTT.